Listed below are T cell receptor beta chains from one sample, sequenced in a study of blood T cell repertoires in COVID-19. TCRdb's copy holds only in-frame clones and misses some; the assay was immunoSEQ multiplex PCR. This table has 120,000 or so clones, roughly 90% appearing once. Sequencing was carried out using peripheral blood. Receptors were obtained from a human donor in a cohort sampled during active COVID-19. The CDR3 runs from the conserved cysteine through the conserved F or W. A D gene is named only where the DNA matches it firmly. Rows may omit the clone size; those that give it use once, few, many or a size class.

TRBV7-9	TRBJ2-3	.	.	CASSSSSETDTQYF	TGTGCCAGCAGCTCCTCTAGCGAGACAGATACGCAGTATTTT
TRBV19	TRBJ2-7	.	TRBD2	CASSIEGPGLGSASYEQYF	TGTGCCAGTAGTATAGAGGGACCAGGACTAGGGTCCGCCTCCTACGAGCAGTACTTC
TRBV29-1	TRBJ2-1	once	TRBD2	CSGAGGAYTYNEQFF	TGCAGCGGGGCCGGGGGGGCGTACACCTACAATGAGCAGTTCTTC
TRBV29-1	TRBJ2-2	.	TRBD1	CSVRTGRAGELFF	TGCAGCGTCAGGACAGGGCGAGCCGGGGAGCTGTTTTTT
TRBV18	TRBJ1-2	.	TRBD1	CASSPSGQNYGYTF	TGTGCCAGCTCACCCTCGGGACAGAACTATGGCTACACCTTC
TRBV19	TRBJ2-5	.	TRBD2	CASRTSGAIQETQYF	TGTGCCAGTAGGACTAGCGGGGCAATCCAAGAGACCCAGTACTTC
TRBV6-5	TRBJ1-2	.	.	CASRAGRRANYGYTF	TGTGCCAGCAGGGCGGGTCGGCGAGCTAACTATGGCTACACCTTC
TRBV28	TRBJ2-3	few	.	CASTSGASDTQYF	TGTGCCAGCACCAGCGGCGCCTCAGATACGCAGTATTTT
TRBV3-1/TRBV3-2	TRBJ1-6	.	TRBD1	CASSQVDGQGPLHF	TGTGCCAGCAGCCAAGTGGATGGACAGGGACCCCTCCACTTT
TRBV5-1	TRBJ2-3	.	TRBD1	CASSWGQTDTQYF	TGCGCCAGCAGCTGGGGACAGACAGATACGCAGTATTTT
TRBV10-1	TRBJ2-2	.	TRBD2	CASSGTRNTGELFF	TGCGCCTCCTCCGGGACTAGGAACACCGGGGAGCTGTTTTTT
TRBV18	TRBJ2-5	.	TRBD2	CASSPSRRAGGTETQYF	TGTGCCAGCTCACCCAGTCGTCGAGCGGGGGGGACAGAGACCCAGTACTTC
TRBV5-1	TRBJ2-7	.	.	CASSLFTAASYEQYF	TGCGCCAGCAGCTTGTTCACGGCGGCCTCCTACGAGCAGTACTTC
TRBV5-1	TRBJ2-1	.	TRBD2	CASSQTGTSEEWQFF	TGCGCCAGCAGCCAAACCGGGACTAGCGAGGAGTGGCAGTTCTTC
TRBV3-1/TRBV3-2	TRBJ1-2	.	TRBD1	CASSPYQRQGQNGYTF	TGTGCCAGCAGCCCCTACCAGAGACAGGGGCAGAACGGCTACACCTTC
TRBV3-1/TRBV3-2	TRBJ2-1	once	TRBD2	CASSQGGRAGEQFF	TGTGCCAGCAGCCAAGGAGGGAGGGCAGGTGAGCAGTTCTTC
TRBV5-8	TRBJ2-6	.	.	CASSLGQGISGANVLTF	TGTGCCAGCAGCTTGGGGCAGGGGATCTCTGGGGCCAACGTCCTGACTTTC
TRBV18	TRBJ2-2	.	.	CASSLVQDAGELFF	TGTGCCAGCTCACTTGTACAGGATGCCGGGGAGCTGTTTTTT
TRBV4-1	TRBJ2-3	.	TRBD2	CASSPTLAETDTQYF	TGCGCCAGCAGCCCGACGCTAGCGGAGACAGATACGCAGTATTTT
TRBV3-1/TRBV3-2	TRBJ1-1	.	.	CASSPGANTEAFF	TGTGCCAGCAGCCCAGGGGCGAACACTGAAGCTTTCTTT
TRBV5-1	TRBJ2-1	.	TRBD2	CASSLEAGANNEQFF	TGCGCCAGCAGCTTGGAGGCGGGAGCCAACAATGAGCAGTTCTTC
TRBV15	TRBJ1-4	.	.	CATSRPASTGEKLFF	TGTGCCACCAGCAGGCCGGCTTCTACGGGTGAAAAACTGTTTTTT
TRBV7-9	TRBJ1-1	.	.	CASSLGAGRNTEAFF	TGTGCCAGCAGCTTAGGTGCAGGCCGGAACACTGAAGCTTTCTTT
TRBV19	TRBJ1-3	.	.	CATRIRAGNTIYF	TGTGCCACCAGAATCAGGGCTGGAAACACCATATATTTT
TRBV5-6	TRBJ1-1	.	.	CASSYLEGTEAFF	TGTGCCAGCAGTTACTTGGAGGGGACTGAAGCTTTCTTT
TRBV6-5	TRBJ2-7	once	.	CASRPTGTYEQYF	TGTGCCAGCAGGCCGACAGGCACCTACGAGCAGTACTTC
TRBV10-3	TRBJ1-5	.	TRBD1	CAISSGGSQPQHF	TGTGCCATCAGTTCAGGGGGGAGTCAGCCCCAGCATTTT
TRBV11-2	TRBJ1-1	.	TRBD1	CASSLGGQGNTEAFF	TGTGCCAGCAGCTTGGGTGGACAGGGGAACACTGAAGCTTTCTTT
TRBV6-5	TRBJ2-2	.	.	CASRLGNTGELFF	TGTGCCAGCAGACTAGGGAACACCGGGGAGCTGTTTTTT
TRBV12-3/TRBV12-4	TRBJ2-1	.	.	CASSSTAYNEQFF	TGTGCCAGCAGTTCTACAGCCTACAATGAGCAGTTCTTC
TRBV5-1	TRBJ2-7	.	TRBD2	CASSQGASGTGEQYF	TGCGCCAGCAGCCAGGGTGCTAGCGGGACCGGCGAGCAGTACTTC
TRBV18	TRBJ1-1	once	.	CASSPGLQNTEAFF	TGTGCCAGCTCACCGGGACTCCAGAACACTGAAGCTTTCTTT
TRBV5-1	TRBJ1-6	.	TRBD1	CASSLEGTGWSPLHF	TGCGCCAGCAGCTTGGAGGGGACAGGGTGGTCACCCCTCCACTTT
TRBV4-1	TRBJ2-2	.	.	CASRTVNTGELFF	TGCGCCAGCAGGACAGTGAACACCGGGGAGCTGTTTTTT
TRBV11-1	TRBJ2-1	.	TRBD2	CASSLAGASLNRQFF	TGTGCCAGCAGCCTAGCGGGGGCCTCCTTGAATCGGCAGTTCTTC
TRBV6-1	TRBJ1-2	.	.	CASSEDWAGGYTF	TGTGCCAGCAGTGAAGATTGGGCTGGCGGCTACACCTTC
TRBV14	TRBJ2-5	.	.	CASSQFRVETQYF	TGTGCCAGCAGCCAGTTTCGGGTGGAGACCCAGTACTTC
TRBV18	TRBJ1-5	.	.	CASSPKGGSYQPQHF	TGTGCCAGCTCACCAAAGGGAGGTTCTTATCAGCCCCAGCATTTT
TRBV2	TRBJ2-2	.	TRBD2	CASFLAANTGELFF	TGTGCCAGTTTCCTAGCGGCTAACACCGGGGAGCTGTTTTTT
TRBV3-1/TRBV3-2	TRBJ2-5	.	.	CASRPEYQETQYF	TGTGCCAGCAGGCCCGAGTACCAAGAGACCCAGTACTTC
TRBV6-5	TRBJ2-7	.	TRBD1	CASKGQGSSYEQYF	TGTGCCAGCAAGGGACAGGGGAGCTCCTACGAGCAGTACTTC
TRBV24-1	TRBJ2-7	.	.	CATSDFADTSYEQYF	TGTGCCACCAGTGATTTCGCTGACACTTCCTACGAGCAGTACTTC
TRBV30	TRBJ1-6	.	TRBD1	CAWSLPPDRGTSPLHF	TGTGCCTGGAGTTTACCCCCGGACAGGGGAACTTCACCCCTCCACTTT
TRBV6-5	TRBJ1-6	few	.	CASSYSKRAGSPLHF	TGTGCCAGCAGTTACTCGAAGAGGGCAGGATCACCCCTCCACTTT
TRBV6-5	TRBJ1-3	.	.	CASNQGNSGNTIYF	TGTGCCAGCAATCAGGGGAACTCTGGAAACACCATATATTTT
TRBV19	TRBJ2-2	.	TRBD1	CASSKGQGWIGELFF	TGTGCCAGTAGTAAAGGACAGGGATGGATCGGGGAGCTGTTTTTT
TRBV29-1	TRBJ1-4	.	TRBD1	CSVGDSEIEKLFF	TGCAGCGTAGGGGACAGTGAAATTGAAAAACTGTTTTTT
TRBV30	TRBJ1-1	.	.	CAWSVLQGSVAFF	TGTGCCTGGAGTGTACTTCAGGGGAGCGTAGCTTTCTTT
TRBV15	TRBJ1-6	.	.	CATSAPGMGHSPLHF	TGTGCCACCAGCGCCCCAGGGATGGGGCACTCACCCCTCCACTTT
TRBV19	TRBJ1-1	.	.	CASSPLGPNTEAFF	TGTGCCAGTAGTCCCCTAGGTCCGAACACTGAAGCTTTCTTT
TRBV7-2	TRBJ2-1	.	TRBD2	CASSSGGYNEQFF	TGTGCCAGCAGCAGCGGGGGGTACAATGAGCAGTTCTTC
TRBV7-8	TRBJ1-1	.	.	CASSLAPGGVGTEAFF	TGTGCCAGCAGCTTAGCCCCGGGGGGGGTGGGCACTGAAGCTTTCTTT
TRBV28	TRBJ2-2	.	TRBD1	CAGGQGDTGELFF	TGTGCCGGCGGACAGGGGGACACCGGGGAGCTGTTTTTT
TRBV5-1	TRBJ1-2	once	.	CASSLASTLGYGYTF	TGCGCCAGCAGCTTGGCCAGTACCCTAGGCTATGGCTACACCTTC